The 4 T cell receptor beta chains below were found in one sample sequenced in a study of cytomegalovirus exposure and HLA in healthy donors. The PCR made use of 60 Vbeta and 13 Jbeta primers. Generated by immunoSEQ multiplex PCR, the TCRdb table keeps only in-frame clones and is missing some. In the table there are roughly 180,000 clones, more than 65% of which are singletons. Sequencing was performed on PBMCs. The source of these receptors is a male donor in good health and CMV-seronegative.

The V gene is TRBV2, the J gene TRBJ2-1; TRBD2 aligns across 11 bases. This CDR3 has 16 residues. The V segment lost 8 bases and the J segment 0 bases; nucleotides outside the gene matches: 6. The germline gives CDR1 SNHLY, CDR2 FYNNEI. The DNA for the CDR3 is TGTGCCAGCGGACTAGCGGGTCTGAGCTCCTACAATGAGCAGTTCTTC. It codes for CASGLAGLSSYNEQFF.

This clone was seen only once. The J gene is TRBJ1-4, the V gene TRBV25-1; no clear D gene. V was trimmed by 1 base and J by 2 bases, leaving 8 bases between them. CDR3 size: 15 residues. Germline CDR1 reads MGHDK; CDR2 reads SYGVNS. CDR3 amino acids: CASSESWRTNEKLFF. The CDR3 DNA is TGTGCCAGCAGTGAATCCTGGAGGACTAATGAAAAACTGTTTTTT.

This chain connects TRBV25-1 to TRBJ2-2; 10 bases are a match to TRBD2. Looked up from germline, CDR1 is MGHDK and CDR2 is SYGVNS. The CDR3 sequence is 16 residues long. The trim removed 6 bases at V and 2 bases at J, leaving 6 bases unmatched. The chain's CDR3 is CASRVAGGPNTGELFF. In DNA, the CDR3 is TGTGCCAGCAGAGTAGCGGGAGGCCCAAACACCGGGGAGCTGTTTTTT.

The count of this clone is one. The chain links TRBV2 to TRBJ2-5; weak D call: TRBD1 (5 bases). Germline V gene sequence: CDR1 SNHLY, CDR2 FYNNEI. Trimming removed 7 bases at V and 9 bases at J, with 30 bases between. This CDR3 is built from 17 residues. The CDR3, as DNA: TGTGCCAGCAAGCAAGTAAGGGCCTCAGGGCAGGGTGCGTCCCAGTACTTC. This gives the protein CASKQVRASGQGASQYF.